A few counts support the clone carrying this TCR beta chain. Its matching antigen is unknown. This sample is drawn from a study of CD8+CD57+ T cells in acquired aplastic anemia. Study-level findings and limits: Both patients and controls carried the same twenty-nine CD8+ CDR3 sequences. Total CD4+ and CD8+ pools in patients were more diverse than the CD8+CD57+ cells of those patients.

Genomic DNA, the template, was used for profiling of the TCR beta VDJ and CDR3. TCRdb fed the reads into MiXCR, producing one record per CDR3 protein. This sample has some 16,000 distinct CDR3 sequences, with 30% to 45% found just once. The sequenced patients had an expansion of CD8+CD57+ cells seen by flow cytometry. The CDR3 extends over 14 amino acids. Germline CDR1 is SQVTM and CDR2 is ANQGSEA. V gave up 5 bases and J gave up 6 bases; unmatched junction bases: 10. The V call is TRBV29-1, the J call TRBJ1-2, with 9 nucleotides matching TRBD1. This clonotype was sampled from a human donor with aplastic anemia. Sequenced sample: CD8+CD57+ T cells sorted from PBMCs. The subset was: bead-enriched CD8+CD57+ effector memory T cells from SAA patients. The CDR3 reads CSVSIDRGSDGYTF. In DNA form, the CDR3 reads TGCAGCGTTTCGATAGACAGGGGGTCGGATGGCTACACCTTC.